This passage covers 2 T cell receptor beta chains from one sample sequenced in a study of Graves' ophthalmopathy and Graves' hyperthyroidism. The TCR beta CDR3 regions underwent amplification from RNA transcripts. After a first-round RT-PCR with HTBI primers, a second-round multiplex PCR was run. TCRdb fed the multiplex PCR reads into MiXCR, producing one record per CDR3 protein. The sample shows fewer than 650,000 distinct CDR3 sequences, 20% to 25% of them seen only once. Material: peripheral blood. These receptors originate from a woman aged 18-29 years with stable Graves' hyperthyroidism. Some clones in this sample may be carry-over from other donors' samples.

This clonotype has only a few counts. The chain joins TRBV27 to TRBJ1-2; 7 bases line up with TRBD1. From germline, CDR1 is MNHEY and CDR2 SMNVEV (reference sequence). The CDR3 runs to 12 residues. The trim removed 5 bases at V and 11 bases at J, leaving 8 bases unmatched. CDR3: CASSTTTGQYTF. In DNA form, the CDR3 reads TGTGCCAGCAGTACGACGACAGGGCAATACACCTTC.

The rearrangement uses TRBV12-3 or TRBV12-4 and TRBJ1-5; tentatively, D is TRBD1 (6 bases). The CDR3 length is 14 residues. The V end was cut by 5 bases, the J end by 4 bases, with 12 bases between. For the CDR3, the DNA is TGTGCCAGCAGTCGGACAGACGGGAATCAGCCCCAGCATTTT. Translating it yields CASSRTDGNQPQHF.